These 32 T cell receptor beta chains were all obtained from the same sample, sequenced in a study of blood T cell repertoires in COVID-19. The method was immunoSEQ multiplex PCR; TCRdb's version includes in-frame clones alone and lacks a portion of them. This sample yields around 130,000 clones, of which approximately 90% are seen a single time; more than 2% belongs to the top ten. Sequencing was done on a sample of peripheral blood. The source is a woman aged 45-60 years with acute or convalescent COVID-19.

The chain recombines TRBV6-6 with TRBJ1-1; 8 nucleotides align to TRBD1. V was clipped by 4 bases and J by 3 bases; unmatched bases: 1. The germline gives CDR1 MNHNY, CDR2 SVGAGI (reference sequence). The CDR3 loop spans 13 amino acids. CDR3 in amino acids: CASSSQGDTEAFF. In nucleotides, the CDR3 is TGTGCCAGCAGTTCACAGGGGGACACTGAAGCTTTCTTT.

This clone was seen just once. V is TRBV4-1 and J is TRBJ1-5; no reliable D call. The ends were cut back, 1 base at V and 0 bases at J, with 7 bases in the middle. Germline V gives CDR1 MGHRA, CDR2 YSYEKL. This CDR3 spans 15 amino acids. CDR3 protein: CASSQGGFSNQPQHF. The CDR3 coding sequence is TGCGCCAGCAGCCAAGGCGGGTTTAGCAATCAGCCCCAGCATTTT.

This clone was detected only a few times. The chain couples TRBV5-1 to TRBJ1-6, with D possibly TRBD1 on 5 matching bases. Trimming removed 2 bases from V and 0 bases from J, with 9 bases in between. Germline values: CDR1 SGHRS, CDR2 YFSETQ. This CDR3 is 16 amino acids long. CDR3 sequence reads: CASSLQESSYNSPLHF. CDR3 DNA: TGCGCCAGCAGCTTACAGGAGAGCTCCTATAATTCACCCCTCCACTTT.

The V and J genes are TRBV30 and TRBJ2-1; 8 nucleotides align to TRBD1. The CDR3 is 15 residues long. Germline V CDR1 and CDR2: GTSNPN, SVGIG (reference sequence). Trimming took 3 bases from V and 8 from J; bases not matched to a gene: 12. CDR3 loop: CAWSAGSGGSDEQFF. CDR3 in DNA: TGTGCCTGGAGCGCAGGTTCAGGGGGCTCAGATGAGCAGTTCTTC. The entire variable domain, with the rest obtained from reference TRBV30 and TRBJ2-1, is as follows: SQTIHQWPATLVQPVGSPLSLECTVEGTSNPNLYWYRQAAGRGLQLLFYSVGIGQISSEVPQNLSASRPQDRQFILSSKKLLLSDSGFYLCAWSAGSGGSDEQFFGPGTRLTVL.

This clone was picked up a small number of times. This rearrangement joins TRBV6-5 to TRBJ1-5; 8 nucleotides line up with TRBD1. Germline trimming cut 6 bases from V and 6 bases from J; bases unmatched to any gene: 7. This CDR3 region has 14 residues. Germline CDR1 and CDR2: MNHEY and SVGAGI. In DNA, the CDR3 is TGTGCCAGCAGATCGACAGGGGACCTTCAGCCCCAGCATTTT. This translates into CASRSTGDLQPQHF.

The CDR3 sequence is CASSLATAGDTDTQYF. In DNA, the CDR3 is TGTGCCAGCAGCTTAGCGACAGCGGGGGACACAGATACGCAGTATTTT. J is TRBJ2-3 and V is TRBV7-6, with 8 nucleotides matching TRBD2. From germline, CDR1 is SGHVS and CDR2 FNYEAQ. Losses at the gene ends were 0 bases for V and 2 bases for J; bases not matched to a gene: 4. The CDR3 spans 16 residues.

The chain links TRBV5-6 to TRBJ2-7, with D possibly matching TRBD2 (6 bases). The CDR3 has 13 residues. V dropped 0 bases and J dropped 3 bases, with 7 bases sitting between them. Germline V CDR1 and CDR2: SGHDT, YYEEEE. The CDR3 is CASSLGGIYEQYF. The CDR3 nucleotides are TGTGCCAGCAGCTTGGGCGGGATCTACGAGCAGTACTTC.

The V call is TRBV6-6, the J call TRBJ1-2; D is unclear. V lost 6 bases to trimming and J lost 2 bases, with 10 bases between them. Germline V lookup: CDR1 MNHNY, CDR2 SVGAGI (reference sequence). The CDR3 totals 13 residues. CDR3 DNA sequence: TGTGCCAGCAGCCAAACAGAAAACTATGGCTACACCTTC. Translation: CASSQTENYGYTF.

The genes are TRBV20-1 and TRBJ2-1; D ambiguous. Germline V gene sequence: CDR1 DFQATT, CDR2 SNEGSKA (reference sequence). V was clipped by 3 bases and J by 6 bases, with 6 bases between them. The CDR3 sequence is 11 residues long. CDR3 bases: TGCAGTGCTAGCACAACCAATGAGCAGTTCTTC. This translates into CSASTTNEQFF.

The chain is built from TRBV28 and TRBJ2-1, with 14 positions matching TRBD2. The CDR3 loop spans 19 amino acids. V lost 7 bases, J lost 7 bases, and 18 bases stayed unmatched. The germline V gene has CDR1 MDHEN and CDR2 SYDVKM. The CDR3 region has the DNA TGTGCCAGCACCTCCGCAGGTGGGGCGGGACTAGCGGGAGTGAATGAGCAGTTCTTC. It translates to CASTSAGGAGLAGVNEQFF.

This sequence joins TRBV3-1 (or the pseudogene TRBV3-2) and TRBJ2-1; D is perhaps TRBD2 (6 bases). CDR3 length: 14 residues. The germline V gene has CDR1 LGHDT and CDR2 YNNKEL (reference sequence). Trimming removed 4 bases at V and 10 bases at J, with 17 bases between. CDR3 sequence (DNA): TGTGCCAGCAGCCCCAGGAGGGAAGGTAAGGAGCAGTTCTTC. The encoded protein is CASSPRREGKEQFF.

This clone was detected only once. The chain carries TRBV2 and TRBJ2-5; 11 bases line up with TRBD1. The germline CDR1 and CDR2 sequences are SNHLY and FYNNEI. The CDR3 extends over 15 amino acids. The V and J ends lost 8 bases and 4 bases, in that order; junction bases with no gene match: 9. The CDR3 coding sequence is TGTGCCAGCTCGGGACAGGGGGTAGTGGGAGAGACCCAGTACTTC. Translated, it gives CASSGQGVVGETQYF. Complete variable domain (other parts from reference TRBV2 and TRBJ2-5): EPEVTQTPSHQVTQMGQEVILRCVPISNHLYFYWYRQILGQKVEFLVSFYNNEISEKSEIFDDQFSVERPDGSNFTLKIRSTKLEDSAMYFCASSGQGVVGETQYFGPGTRLLVL.

The rearrangement links TRBV27 to TRBJ2-3, with 10 bases that match TRBD1. V was clipped by 3 bases and J by 4 bases; unmatched bases: 7. The CDR3 runs to 16 residues. CDR1 is MNHEY, CDR2 SMNVEV, per germline (reference sequence). The CDR3 loop is CASSFLRDRGPDTQYF. In DNA form, the CDR3 reads TGTGCCAGCAGTTTCCTCCGGGACAGGGGTCCAGATACGCAGTATTTT.

The rearrangement links TRBV5-1 to TRBJ1-2; weak D call: TRBD1 (6 bases). The CDR3 is 16 residues long. Trimming cost V 0 bases and J 0 bases, with 12 bases left between them. CDR1 SGHRS and CDR2 YFSETQ come from the germline V gene. Here the CDR3 DNA reads TGCGCCAGCAGCTTGGCTCCGGACAGATCTAACTATGGCTACACCTTC. It codes for CASSLAPDRSNYGYTF.

The J gene is TRBJ2-7, the V gene TRBV9; 11 nucleotides line up with TRBD1. The J segment lost 4 bases and the V segment lost 0 bases, leaving 3 bases of the junction unmatched. Germline V lookup: CDR1 SGDLS, CDR2 YYNGEE. The CDR3 has 15 residues. The CDR3 sequence: CASSVGTGGWYEQYF. CDR3 nucleotide sequence: TGTGCCAGCAGCGTAGGGACAGGGGGCTGGTACGAGCAGTACTTC.

The rearrangement links TRBV27 to TRBJ2-1, with D possibly TRBD1 on 6 matching bases. This CDR3 is 14 amino acids long. The germline CDR1 and CDR2 sequences are MNHEY and SMNVEV (reference sequence). V gave up 3 bases and J gave up 5 bases, with 11 bases separating them. The CDR3 nucleotides read TGTGCCAGCAGTTTTTGGGGGCTAGACAATGAGCAGTTCTTC. Its protein product is CASSFWGLDNEQFF.

V usage is TRBV5-5 and J usage is TRBJ1-5; no clear D. Germline-derived CDR1 and CDR2 are SGHKS and YYEKEE (reference sequence). The CDR3 is made up of 13 amino acids. Trimming took off 4 bases at V and 5 bases at J, with 10 bases between the two ends. The CDR3 nucleotides read TGTGCCAGCAGCCGTCCCGGAGATCAGCCCCAGCATTTT. Its translation is CASSRPGDQPQHF.

The chain combines TRBV5-1 with TRBJ2-5, with 7 bases aligning to TRBD1. Per the germline V gene, CDR1 is SGHRS and CDR2 is YFSETQ. This CDR3 contains 22 residues. V was pared by 0 bases and J by 6 bases, with 29 bases of the junction left unmatched. The CDR3 loop reads CASSLGSDREILVPPDGKTQYF. The CDR3 nucleotides are TGCGCCAGCAGCTTGGGCTCAGACAGGGAGATTTTGGTCCCCCCCGATGGAAAGACCCAGTACTTC.

This chain uses TRBV27 with TRBJ1-5, with D possibly matching TRBD1 (5 bases). Trimming stripped 3 bases from V and 8 bases from J, with 11 bases between. CDR3 size: 13 residues. Germline lookup yields CDR1 MNHEY and CDR2 SMNVEV (reference sequence). CDR3 sequence (DNA): TGTGCCAGCAGTTTGCAGGGAGGTGAGCCCCAGCATTTT. Its translation is CASSLQGGEPQHF.

The genes are TRBV18 and TRBJ2-7, with a weak D call TRBD1 (7 bases). V was shortened by 4 bases and J by 3 bases, with 16 bases between the two germline ends. The germline CDR1 and CDR2 sequences are KGHSH and LQKENI. This CDR3 contains 15 residues. The CDR3 here is CASSLQGDFFYEQYF. The CDR3 nucleotides read TGTGCCAGCTCACTTCAGGGGGACTTTTTCTACGAGCAGTACTTC. Full variable domain (missing parts from reference TRBV18 and TRBJ2-7): NAGVMQNPRHLVRRRGQEARLRCSPMKGHSHVYWYRQLPEEGLKFMVYLQKENIIDESGMPKERFSAEFPKEGPSILRIQQVVRGDSAAYFCASSLQGDFFYEQYFGPGTRLTVT.

The chain recombines TRBV6-5 with TRBJ1-1, with D possibly being TRBD1 (5 bases). The germline V and J ends were trimmed by 11 bases and 4 bases, with 17 bases remaining between them. Germline values: CDR1 MNHEY, CDR2 SVGAGI. The CDR3 spans 13 residues. The CDR3 sequence is CAVLVSGGTEAFF. Here the CDR3 DNA reads TGTGCCGTCCTTGTCAGCGGGGGCACTGAAGCTTTCTTT.

The chain links TRBV28 to TRBJ2-5, with 9 positions matching TRBD1. V was clipped by 6 bases and J by 0 bases; unmatched bases: 8. The CDR3 sequence is 16 residues long. Germline CDR1 and CDR2: MDHEN and SYDVKM. CDR3 sequence (DNA): TGTGCCAGCAGCCGACCCGGGACAGGGAACCAAGAGACCCAGTACTTC. Encoded protein: CASSRPGTGNQETQYF.

V is TRBV7-9 and J is TRBJ2-1; 13 bases fit TRBD2. J was trimmed by 8 bases and V by 1 base; bases with no gene match: 2. The CDR3 has 15 residues. CDR1 and CDR2 from the germline V gene are SEHNR and FQNEAQ (reference sequence). In DNA form, the CDR3 reads TGTGCCAGCAGCTTAGTACTAGCGGGAGGGGATGAGCAGTTCTTC. This gives the protein CASSLVLAGGDEQFF.

This rearrangement joins TRBV6-6 to TRBJ1-2; 7 nucleotides line up with TRBD1. The CDR3 runs 14 residues. The trim removed 7 bases at V and 7 bases at J, leaving 12 bases unmatched. CDR1 and CDR2 (germline): MNHNY, SVGAGI (reference sequence). For the CDR3, the DNA is TGTGCCAGCACACAGGGGCAAGGAGGGCGTGGCTACACCTTC. Translated, it gives CASTQGQGGRGYTF.

J is TRBJ2-7 and V is TRBV7-2; 16 positions match TRBD2. The germline V gene has CDR1 SGHTA and CDR2 FQGNSA. The V and J ends lost 0 bases and 5 bases, in that order; junction bases with no gene match: 10. CDR3 length: 19 amino acids. The CDR3 DNA follows: TGTGCCAGCAGCTTAGCGTCGGGACTAGCGGGGGGGCCAAGGAACGAGCAGTACTTC. Encoded protein: CASSLASGLAGGPRNEQYF.

V and J are TRBV7-2 and TRBJ2-3; the match to TRBD2 covers 8 bases. Germline CDR1 is SGHTA and CDR2 is FQGNSA. The CDR3 sequence is 15 residues long. The trim removed 6 bases at V and 2 bases at J, leaving 7 bases unmatched. The CDR3: CASRPTSGFTDTQYF. The CDR3 DNA reads as TGTGCCAGCAGACCAACTAGCGGCTTCACAGATACGCAGTATTTT.

In its sample, this clone was seen once. The chain joins TRBV29-1 to TRBJ1-5, with 10 bases that match TRBD1. V shed 4 bases and J 5 bases; nucleotides not matched to a gene: 8. This CDR3 comprises 15 residues. Germline V gives CDR1 SQVTM, CDR2 ANQGSEA. CDR3 sequence: CSVGSGTGVDQPQHF. CDR3 nucleotide sequence: TGCAGCGTTGGGTCCGGGACAGGGGTGGATCAGCCCCAGCATTTT.

This clone has a single count. The J gene is TRBJ1-2, the V gene TRBV13; TRBD1 aligns across 12 bases. V shed 5 bases and J 4 bases; nucleotides not matched to a gene: 5. This CDR3 region has 15 residues. Germline lookup yields CDR1 PRHDT and CDR2 FYEKMQ (reference sequence). The CDR3 sequence is CASSNRDRGPYGYTF. CDR3 sequence (DNA): TGTGCCAGCAGCAACCGGGACAGGGGGCCCTATGGCTACACCTTC.

The chain joins TRBV6-2 or TRBV6-3 to TRBJ2-4, with 7 bases matching TRBD1. With 6 bases clipped from V and 6 bases from J, the junction kept 8 bases outside the gene matches. This CDR3 has 14 amino acids. Germline values: CDR1 MNHEY, CDR2 SVGEGT. CDR3: CASSSPGQPNIQYF. CDR3 coding DNA: TGTGCCAGCAGCTCCCCGGGACAGCCAAACATTCAGTACTTC.

The chain carries TRBV12-3 or TRBV12-4 and TRBJ1-2; D not certain. The germline V and J ends were trimmed by 8 bases and 6 bases, with 16 bases remaining between them. The CDR3 spans 13 residues. This chain's CDR3 is CASDRVIKDGYTF. In DNA, the CDR3 is TGTGCCAGCGACCGGGTTATTAAGGATGGCTACACCTTC.

This chain connects TRBV19 to TRBJ1-2, with TRBD1 as a possible D gene (6 bases). Germline V gene lookup returns CDR1 LNHDA and CDR2 SQIVND (reference sequence). Trimming stripped 2 bases from V and 3 bases from J, with 13 bases between. CDR3 size: 15 residues. This chain's CDR3 is CASSIITGSDYGYTF. The CDR3 region has the DNA TGTGCCAGTAGTATAATAACAGGGAGCGACTATGGCTACACCTTC.

CDR3 sequence reads: CASSLTGSGSETQYF. The CDR3 bases are TGTGCCAGCAGCTTAACAGGGTCGGGATCGGAGACCCAGTACTTC. This chain links TRBV7-2 with TRBJ2-5, with D maybe TRBD1 (6 bases). Germline assignment: CDR1 SGHTA and CDR2 FQGNSA. The CDR3 is 15 amino acids. V was clipped by 2 bases and J by 5 bases, with 15 bases between them.